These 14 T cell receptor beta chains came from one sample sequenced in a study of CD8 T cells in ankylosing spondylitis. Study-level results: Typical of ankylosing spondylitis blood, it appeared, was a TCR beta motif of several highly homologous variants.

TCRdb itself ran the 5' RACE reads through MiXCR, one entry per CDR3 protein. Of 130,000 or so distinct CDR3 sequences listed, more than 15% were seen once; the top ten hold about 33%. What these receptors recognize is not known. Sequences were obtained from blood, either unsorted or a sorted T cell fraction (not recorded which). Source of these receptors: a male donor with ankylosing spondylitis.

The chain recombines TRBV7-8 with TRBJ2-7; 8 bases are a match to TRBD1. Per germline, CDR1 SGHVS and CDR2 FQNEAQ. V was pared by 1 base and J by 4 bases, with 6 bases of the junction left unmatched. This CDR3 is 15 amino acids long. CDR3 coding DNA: TGTGCCAGCAGCTTAGGCGGACAGGGCGATTACGAGCAGTACTTC. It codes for CASSLGGQGDYEQYF.

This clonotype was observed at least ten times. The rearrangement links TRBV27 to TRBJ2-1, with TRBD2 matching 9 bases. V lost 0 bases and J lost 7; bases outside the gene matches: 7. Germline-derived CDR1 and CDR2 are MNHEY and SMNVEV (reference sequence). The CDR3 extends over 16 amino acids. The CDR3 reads CASSLSAGGVLNEQFF. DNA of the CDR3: TGTGCCAGCAGTTTATCAGCGGGAGGTGTTCTGAATGAGCAGTTCTTC.

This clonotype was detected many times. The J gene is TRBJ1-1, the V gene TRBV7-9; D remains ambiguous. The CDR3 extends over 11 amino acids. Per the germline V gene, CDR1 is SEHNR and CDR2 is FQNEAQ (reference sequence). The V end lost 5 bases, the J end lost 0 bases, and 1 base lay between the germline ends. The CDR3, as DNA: TGTGCCAGCAGCCTGAACACTGAAGCTTTCTTT. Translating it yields CASSLNTEAFF.

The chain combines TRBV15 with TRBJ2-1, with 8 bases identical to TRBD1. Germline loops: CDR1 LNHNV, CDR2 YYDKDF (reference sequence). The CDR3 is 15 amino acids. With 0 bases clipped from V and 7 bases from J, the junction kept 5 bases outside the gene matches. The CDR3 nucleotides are TGTGCCACCAGCAGAGATCTGGGACAGGCGAATGAGCAGTTCTTC. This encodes CATSRDLGQANEQFF.

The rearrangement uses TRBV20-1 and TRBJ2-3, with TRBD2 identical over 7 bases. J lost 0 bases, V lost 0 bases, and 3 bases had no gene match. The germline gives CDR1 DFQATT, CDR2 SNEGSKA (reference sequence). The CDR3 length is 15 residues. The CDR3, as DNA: TGCAGTGCTAGAGATCTAGCGGTGAGCACAGATACGCAGTATTTT. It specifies CSARDLAVSTDTQYF.

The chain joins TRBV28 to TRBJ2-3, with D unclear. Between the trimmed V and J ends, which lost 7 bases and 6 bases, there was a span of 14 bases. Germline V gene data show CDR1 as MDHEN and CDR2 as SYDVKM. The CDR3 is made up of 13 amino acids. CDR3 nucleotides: TGTGCCAGCAACCTAAACCCCAAGGATACGCAGTATTTT. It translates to CASNLNPKDTQYF.

The CDR3 DNA sequence: TGTGCCAGCAGCTTAGGACGTGTTTACAATGAGCAGTTCTTC. This sequence encodes CASSLGRVYNEQFF. The gene calls are TRBV7-9 and TRBJ2-1; D unresolved. The V gene's germline CDR1 is SEHNR and CDR2 FQNEAQ (reference sequence). The CDR3 spans 14 residues. V lost 1 base, J lost 4 bases, and 8 bases lay in between.

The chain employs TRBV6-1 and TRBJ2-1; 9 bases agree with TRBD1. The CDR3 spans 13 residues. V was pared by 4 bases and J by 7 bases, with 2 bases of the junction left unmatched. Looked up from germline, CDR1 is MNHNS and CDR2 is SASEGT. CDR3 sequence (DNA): TGTGCCAGCAGTGGGACAGGGGTTAATGAGCAGTTCTTC. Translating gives CASSGTGVNEQFF.

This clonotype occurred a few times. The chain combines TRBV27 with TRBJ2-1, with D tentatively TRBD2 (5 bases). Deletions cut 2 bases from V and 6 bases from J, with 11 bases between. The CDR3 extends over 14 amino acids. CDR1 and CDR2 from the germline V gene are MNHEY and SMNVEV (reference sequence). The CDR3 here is CASSLVSAINEQFF. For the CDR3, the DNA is TGTGCCAGCAGTTTAGTTAGCGCTATCAATGAGCAGTTCTTC.

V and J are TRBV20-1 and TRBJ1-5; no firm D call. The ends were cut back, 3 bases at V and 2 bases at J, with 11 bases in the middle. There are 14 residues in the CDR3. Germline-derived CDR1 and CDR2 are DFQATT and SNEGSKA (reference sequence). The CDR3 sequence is CSARFGKGNQPQHF. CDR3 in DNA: TGCAGTGCTAGGTTTGGGAAGGGCAATCAGCCCCAGCATTTT.

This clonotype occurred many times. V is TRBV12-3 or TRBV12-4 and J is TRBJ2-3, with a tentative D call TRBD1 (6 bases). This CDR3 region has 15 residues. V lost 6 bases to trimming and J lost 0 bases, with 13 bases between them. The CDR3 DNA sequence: TGTGCCAGCAGCTTTGGGGGCGTGAGCACAGATACGCAGTATTTT. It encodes CASSFGGVSTDTQYF.

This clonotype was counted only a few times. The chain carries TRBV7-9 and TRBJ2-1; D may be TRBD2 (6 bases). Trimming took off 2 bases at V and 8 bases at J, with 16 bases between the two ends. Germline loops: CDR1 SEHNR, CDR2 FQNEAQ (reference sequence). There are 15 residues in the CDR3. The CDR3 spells CASSLSTGVYDEQFF. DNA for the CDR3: TGTGCCAGCAGCTTAAGCACGGGAGTTTACGATGAGCAGTTCTTC.

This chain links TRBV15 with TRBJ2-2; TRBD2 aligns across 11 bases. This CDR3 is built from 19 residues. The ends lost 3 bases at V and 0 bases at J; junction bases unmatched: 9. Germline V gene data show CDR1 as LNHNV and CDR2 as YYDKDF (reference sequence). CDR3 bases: TGTGCCACCAGCAGGAGGCCGGGACTAGCGGTACCGAACACCGGGGAGCTGTTTTTT. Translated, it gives CATSRRPGLAVPNTGELFF.

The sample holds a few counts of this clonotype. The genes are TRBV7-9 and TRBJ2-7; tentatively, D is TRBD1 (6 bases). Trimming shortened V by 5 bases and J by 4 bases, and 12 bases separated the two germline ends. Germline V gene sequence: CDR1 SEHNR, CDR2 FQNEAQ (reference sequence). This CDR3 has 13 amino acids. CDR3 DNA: TGTGCCAGCAGCCGAACTCAGGGGTACGAGCAGTACTTC. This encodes CASSRTQGYEQYF.